This record covers a single T cell receptor (beta chain). As yet, its antigen is unknown. TCRB transcripts that were expressed got sequenced, as all of the isolated RNA had been reverse transcribed. The table came from immunoSEQ multiplex PCR; TCRdb's copy has only in-frame clones and leaves some out. In the table there are 120,000 to 150,000 clones, approximately 52% of which are singletons. The sample comes from a study of beta chain features in type 1 diabetes. Study-wide findings and caveats: cDNA sequencing could over-represent cells with high TCR expression. Patients with type 1 diabetes showed fewer VDJ junction insertions and more deletions.

The CDR3 covers 19 residues. With 0 bases clipped from V and 2 bases from J, the junction kept 8 bases outside the gene matches. The germline V gene encodes CDR1 SGHVS and CDR2 FNYEAQ. This sequence originates from a man between 18 and 29 years old in good health. Material for sequencing was Tregs from blood. This chain joins TRBV7-6 and TRBJ2-3; 13 bases line up with TRBD2. The chain's CDR3 is CASSLAPPGLAGSTDTQYF. DNA for the CDR3: TGTGCCAGCAGCTTAGCGCCACCGGGACTAGCGGGATCCACAGATACGCAGTATTTT.